A single sample is the source of the 20 T cell receptor beta chains below, sequenced in a study of CD8+CD57+ T cells in acquired aplastic anemia. Genomic DNA provided the template from which TCR beta VDJ and CDR3 profiles were obtained. TCRdb re-derived calls from the reads in MiXCR, one entry per CDR3 protein. Here the sample spans some 82,000 distinct CDR3 sequences, 40% to 50% being singletons. Sequences were obtained from sorted CD4+, CD8+, or CD8+CD57+ T cells (not recorded which) from PBMCs. The receptors were sampled from a human donor in good health, serving as a control.

V is TRBV5-1 and J is TRBJ1-6; the D gene is possibly TRBD1 (6 bases). The CDR3 extends over 14 amino acids. The V gene lost 4 bases and the J gene lost 5 bases, with 10 bases spanning the gap. Per germline, CDR1 SGHRS and CDR2 YFSETQ. CDR3 in amino acids: CASSLQGNNSPLHF. The CDR3 DNA follows: TGCGCCAGCAGCCTCCAGGGGAATAATTCACCCCTCCACTTT.

This clonotype occurred many times. The chain is built from TRBV2 and TRBJ2-7, with a weak D call TRBD1 (6 bases). CDR3 length: 15 amino acids. Germline CDR1 is SNHLY and CDR2 is FYNNEI. V lost 3 bases and J 0 bases, leaving 12 bases between the germline ends. As DNA, the CDR3 is TGTGCCAGCAGTGACCTACAGGGCCCCTCCTACGAGCAGTACTTC. Protein: CASSDLQGPSYEQYF.

In its sample, this clonotype was seen many times. The V call is TRBV20-1, the J call TRBJ1-5; 7 bases line up with TRBD1. The V gene's germline CDR1 is DFQATT and CDR2 SNEGSKA (reference sequence). V lost 2 bases and J lost 3; bases outside the gene matches: 1. CDR3 length: 13 residues. The CDR3 region is CSARTGDNQPQHF. CDR3 sequence (DNA): TGCAGTGCTAGAACAGGGGACAATCAGCCCCAGCATTTT.

The V call is TRBV19, the J call TRBJ1-4; 10 bases line up with TRBD1. The trim removed 9 bases at V and 7 bases at J, leaving 2 bases unmatched. This CDR3 is built from 12 residues. Germline V lookup: CDR1 LNHDA, CDR2 SQIVND (reference sequence). Written as DNA, the CDR3 is TGTGCCAGCGGGACAGGGGCTGAAAAACTGTTTTTT. It encodes CASGTGAEKLFF.

Regarding this clonotype: A much more abundant neighbour one base away suggests this may be a read error. This chain joins TRBV11-2 and TRBJ1-2; D remains ambiguous. The CDR3 loop spans 13 amino acids. Germline V lookup: CDR1 SGHAT, CDR2 FQNNGV. CDR3 bases: TGTGCCGGCAGCTTAGGAAGCTCTAGCGGCTACACCTTC. Amino acid sequence: CAGSLGSSSGYTF.

This clonotype was picked up many times. The CDR3, as DNA: TGTGCCAGCAGCCATGAAACAGGGGGCCACAACCTCTATGGCTACACCTTC. Translation gives CASSHETGGHNLYGYTF. The genes are TRBV3-1 and TRBJ1-2, with 9 bases matching TRBD1. Germline-derived CDR1 and CDR2 are LGHDT and YNNKEL (reference sequence). V trimming: 3 bases; J trimming: 4 bases; junction bases outside the gene matches: 12. The CDR3 covers 17 residues.

This clonotype was counted at least ten times. This chain connects TRBV15 to TRBJ2-7, with TRBD2 as a possible D gene (5 bases). The germline V gene encodes CDR1 LNHNV and CDR2 YYDKDF (reference sequence). V lost 5 bases to trimming and J lost 3 bases, with 17 bases between them. The CDR3 totals 15 residues. CDR3: CATSPTRGGDYEQYF. The CDR3, as DNA: TGTGCCACCAGCCCAACCCGGGGTGGTGACTACGAGCAGTACTTC.

CDR3 amino acids: CSVPLISGNYGYTF. The CDR3 DNA follows: TGCAGCGTCCCTTTAATTAGCGGGAACTATGGCTACACCTTC. This sequence joins TRBV29-1 and TRBJ1-2; D ambiguous. V was shortened by 6 bases and J by 2 bases, with 16 bases between the two germline ends. Germline V gene lookup returns CDR1 SQVTM and CDR2 ANQGSEA. CDR3 length equals 14 residues.

The chain recombines TRBV10-1 with TRBJ1-2, with TRBD1 identical over 8 bases. Unmatched junction bases numbered 12, after V lost 5 bases and J lost 7 bases. Looked up from germline, CDR1 is WNHNN and CDR2 is SYGVQD (reference sequence). The CDR3 sequence is 15 residues long. DNA of the CDR3: TGCGCCAGCAGTTCCGGGACAGGAGTAGAAGGTGGCTACACCTTC. Encoded protein: CASSSGTGVEGGYTF.

This clonotype came up once. The CDR3 DNA is TGTGCCAGCAGCTTAGAGGGCCACTCGGTCGGCGAGCAGTACTTC. This gives the protein CASSLEGHSVGEQYF. The chain combines TRBV7-2 with TRBJ2-7, with D unclear. The ends were cut back, 1 base at V and 6 bases at J, with 16 bases in the middle. Germline CDR1 is SGHTA and CDR2 is FQGNSA. The CDR3 runs to 15 residues. The full variable domain, its missing parts supplied by reference TRBV7-2 and TRBJ2-7, is GAGVSQSPSNKVTEKGKDVELRCDPISGHTALYWYRQSLGQGLEFLIYFQGNSAPDKSGLPSDRFSAERTGGSVSTLTIQRTQQEDSAVYLCASSLEGHSVGEQYFGPGTRLTVT.

J is TRBJ2-7 and V is TRBV11-2, with TRBD1 matching 11 bases. The V gene end was trimmed by 1 base and the J gene end by 5 bases; junction bases not matched to a gene: 10. Germline V CDR1 and CDR2: SGHAT, FQNNGV. The CDR3 runs to 17 residues. CDR3 amino acids: CASSLVGAWDRGNEQYF. CDR3 in DNA: TGTGCCAGCAGCTTAGTCGGGGCGTGGGACAGGGGGAACGAGCAGTACTTC.

The J gene is TRBJ2-5, the V gene TRBV11-2; the match to TRBD2 covers 11 bases. The CDR3 is 17 amino acids. CDR1 and CDR2 from the germline V gene are SGHAT and FQNNGV. Losses at the gene ends were 3 bases for V and 5 bases for J; bases not matched to a gene: 11. The CDR3 is CASSLGSGGAVSETQYF. In DNA, the CDR3 is TGTGCCAGCAGCTTGGGTAGCGGGGGGGCCGTTTCGGAGACCCAGTACTTC. Variable domain in full (rest from reference TRBV11-2 and TRBJ2-5): EAGVAQSPRYKIIEKRQSVAFWCNPISGHATLYWYQQILGQGPKLLIQFQNNGVVDDSQLPKDRFSAERLKGVDSTLKIQPAKLEDSAVYLCASSLGSGGAVSETQYFGPGTRLLVL.

There are many counts of this clonotype. This chain connects TRBV7-9 to TRBJ2-1; D not resolved. Germline CDR1 is SEHNR and CDR2 is FQNEAQ (reference sequence). CDR3 size: 16 residues. Trimming left V 1 base short and J 1 base short, with 11 bases between. As DNA, the CDR3 is TGTGCCAGCAGCTTAGACCTAGGCGAGTCCTACAATGAGCAGTTCTTC. It translates to CASSLDLGESYNEQFF. Based on the CDR3 plus reference TRBV7-9 and TRBJ2-1, the full variable domain is DTGVSQNPRHKITKRGQNVTFRCDPISEHNRLYWYRQTLGQGPEFLTYFQNEAQLEKSRLLSDRFSAERPKGSFSTLEIQRTEQGDSAMYLCASSLDLGESYNEQFFGPGTRLTVL.

Ten or more counts support this clonotype. This chain joins TRBV9 and TRBJ2-5; D is undetermined. From germline, CDR1 is SGDLS and CDR2 YYNGEE. The V end was cut by 3 bases, the J end by 5 bases, with 14 bases between. The CDR3 is 14 residues long. Here the CDR3 reads CASSEDGRRETQYF. CDR3 DNA: TGTGCCAGCAGCGAGGACGGTAGGCGGGAGACCCAGTACTTC.

The V call is TRBV7-6, the J call TRBJ1-1; tentative D call: TRBD1 (5 bases). Trimming removed 1 base at V and 6 bases at J, with 9 bases between. Germline CDR1 reads SGHVS; CDR2 reads FNYEAQ. This CDR3 is built from 13 residues. CDR3 DNA sequence: TGTGCCAGCAGCTTAGAGGCAGGGTCTGAAGCTTTCTTT. Protein product: CASSLEAGSEAFF. Full variable domain (rest looked up from reference TRBV7-6 and TRBJ1-1): GAGVSQSPRYKVTKRGQDVALRCDPISGHVSLYWYRQALGQGPEFLTYFNYEAQQDKSGLPNDRFSAERPEGSISTLTIQRTEQRDSAMYRCASSLEAGSEAFFGQGTRLTVV.

About this clonotype itself: A much larger clone lies one base from this, so it may be a read error. Given the absence of the conserved phenylalanine or tryptophan at the CDR3 end, a read error is likely. V and J are TRBV12-3 or TRBV12-4 and TRBJ1-2; no clear D. This CDR3 contains 19 residues. The V gene lost 5 bases and the J gene lost 4 bases, with 29 bases spanning the gap. DNA for the CDR3: TGTGCCAGCAGTCCTCGTATCCGGGCCGACGGGTTTGCCGGCTATGGCTACACCCTC. Amino acid sequence: CASSPRIRADGFAGYGYTL.

About this clonotype itself: An end of the junction does not agree with germline; a read error may underlie this. The chain uses TRBV7-9 and TRBJ1-1, with TRBD1 matching 8 bases. Germline CDR1 and CDR2: SEHNR and FQNEAQ (reference sequence). The CDR3 consists of 15 residues. The CDR3 nucleotides are TGTGCCAGCCCGTCGGACAGGGCGGTTGAGACTGAAGCTCTCTTT. It specifies CASPSDRAVETEALF.

This clonotype turned up a few times. The rearrangement links TRBV29-1 to TRBJ1-2, with D possibly TRBD1 on 5 matching bases. This CDR3 comprises 12 residues. Trimming took 5 bases from V and 2 from J, leaving 9 bases between them. Germline loops: CDR1 SQVTM, CDR2 ANQGSEA. The CDR3 DNA is TGCAGCGTTTATACAGGAAACTATGGCTACACCTTC. Amino acid sequence: CSVYTGNYGYTF.

This clonotype has only a few counts. The rearrangement uses TRBV10-2 and TRBJ2-7; D call uncertain. Trimming shortened V by 5 bases and J by 4 bases, and 9 bases separated the two germline ends. Germline CDR1 WSHSY, CDR2 SAAADI. The CDR3 sequence is 12 residues long. Here the CDR3 DNA reads TGCGCCAGCAGTTCGACGGGTTACGAGCAGTACTTC. Translating gives CASSSTGYEQYF.

This chain links TRBV25-1 with TRBJ2-1; tentatively, D is TRBD2 (6 bases). The V and J ends lost 1 base and 10 bases respectively, with 14 bases between them. The CDR3 covers 14 residues. Germline V gene data show CDR1 as MGHDK and CDR2 as SYGVNS. In nucleotides, the CDR3 is TGTGCCAGCAGTGAATCGGGAGCAGCGTACGAGCAGTTCTTC. Translation gives CASSESGAAYEQFF.